The 17 T cell receptor beta chains below were found in one sample sequenced in a study of PD-1 blockade in mismatch repair-deficient tumors. Measured with immunoSEQ multiplex PCR; TCRdb has only the in-frame clones, and not every one. This sample yields tens of thousands of clones, of which around 80% are seen a single time; approximately 3.1% belongs to the top ten. Specimen: PBMCs, collected roughly 6 weeks after starting pembrolizumab. The receptors derive from an adult with mismatch repair-deficient cancer.

The rearrangement links TRBV19 to TRBJ2-1; 10 bases fit TRBD2. Germline assignment: CDR1 LNHDA and CDR2 SQIVND (reference sequence). The CDR3 consists of 17 residues. With V trimmed by 6 bases and J by 0 bases, 8 bases remained unmatched. The CDR3: CASSPGLADRSYNEQFF. CDR3 sequence (DNA): TGTGCCAGTAGCCCCGGACTAGCGGACCGCTCCTACAATGAGCAGTTCTTC.

The rearrangement links TRBV7-9 to TRBJ2-1, with 15 bases that match TRBD2. Germline values: CDR1 SEHNR, CDR2 FQNEAQ (reference sequence). J gave up 8 bases and V 7 bases, and 9 bases lay outside the gene matches. The CDR3 has 16 residues. CDR3: CASTYTGTSGRYEQFF. DNA of the CDR3: TGTGCCAGCACCTATACCGGGACTAGCGGGAGGTATGAGCAGTTCTTC.

V is TRBV29-1 and J is TRBJ2-5; a possible D gene is TRBD1 (5 bases). Germline loops: CDR1 SQVTM, CDR2 ANQGSEA. There are 15 residues in the CDR3. Trimming removed 1 base from V and 4 bases from J, with 16 bases in between. CDR3 sequence: CSVEGGRAFGETQYF. Here the CDR3 DNA reads TGCAGCGTTGAAGGGGGCAGGGCCTTTGGAGAGACCCAGTACTTC. Full variable domain (missing parts from reference TRBV29-1 and TRBJ2-5): SAVISQKPSRDICQRGTSLTIQCQVDSQVTMMFWYRQQPGQSLTLIATANQGSEATYESGFVIDKFPISRPNLTFSTLTVSNMSPEDSSIYLCSVEGGRAFGETQYFGPGTRLLVL.

This chain connects TRBV7-9 to TRBJ2-3, with unresolved D. The CDR3 extends over 13 amino acids. Trimming cost V 5 bases and J 4 bases, with 10 bases left between them. Looked up from germline, CDR1 is SEHNR and CDR2 is FQNEAQ (reference sequence). The CDR3 here is CASSRIKPDTQYF. The CDR3 DNA is TGTGCCAGCAGCCGAATTAAGCCAGATACGCAGTATTTT.

CDR3 coding DNA: TGCGCCAGCAGCTCGTCCTCTAGTTTCGACGAGCAGTACTTC. Its protein product is CASSSSSSFDEQYF. The chain employs TRBV5-1 and TRBJ2-7, with D hard to call. Trimming stripped 3 bases from V and 5 bases from J, with 15 bases between. Per the germline V gene, CDR1 is SGHRS and CDR2 is YFSETQ. The CDR3 totals 14 residues.

This clone was counted between two and nine times. V is TRBV7-9 and J is TRBJ2-7; 10 bases map to TRBD2. Per the germline V gene, CDR1 is SEHNR and CDR2 is FQNEAQ (reference sequence). The CDR3 is 15 residues long. Trimming cost V 5 bases and J 2 bases; bases outside gene matches: 6. CDR3: CASSPRAGGAYEQYF. The CDR3 DNA reads as TGTGCCAGCAGCCCGCGAGCGGGAGGGGCCTACGAGCAGTACTTC.

The J gene is TRBJ1-5, the V gene TRBV18; TRBD1 matches 8 bases. V trimming: 4 bases; J trimming: 0 bases; junction bases outside the gene matches: 2. The germline CDR1 and CDR2 sequences are KGHSH and LQKENI. This CDR3 comprises 15 residues. The CDR3, as DNA: TGTGCCAGCTCACAGGACAGGGATAGCAATCAGCCCCAGCATTTT. It is translated as CASSQDRDSNQPQHF.

This chain joins TRBV25-1 and TRBJ2-7; 7 bases align to TRBD2. The CDR3 consists of 16 residues. Unmatched junction bases numbered 10, after V lost 5 bases and J lost 0 bases. Germline V gene data show CDR1 as MGHDK and CDR2 as SYGVNS. CDR3 nucleotide sequence: TGTGCCAGCAGTCCCCATGAGGGCGGGAGCTCCTACGAGCAGTACTTC. This translates into CASSPHEGGSSYEQYF.

V gene TRBV18 combines with J gene TRBJ2-7; 10 bases are shared with TRBD1. This CDR3 comprises 14 residues. Per the germline V gene, CDR1 is KGHSH and CDR2 is LQKENI. The V and J ends lost 1 base and 5 bases, in that order; junction bases with no gene match: 2. The CDR3 bases are TGTGCCAGCTCACCACAGGGACAGGGGAACGAGCAGTACTTC. It specifies CASSPQGQGNEQYF.

V usage is TRBV5-1 and J usage is TRBJ2-6; D not resolved. The CDR3 contains 15 residues. Trimming left V 7 bases short and J 2 bases short, with 13 bases between. Per germline, CDR1 SGHRS and CDR2 YFSETQ. CDR3 DNA: TGCGCCAGCGGGCCCTTAGACACTGGGGCCAACGTCCTGACTTTC. This encodes CASGPLDTGANVLTF.

The V and J genes are TRBV7-9 and TRBJ2-7, with 9 nucleotides matching TRBD1. The trim removed 2 bases at V and 0 bases at J, leaving 11 bases unmatched. CDR1 and CDR2 (germline): SEHNR, FQNEAQ (reference sequence). CDR3 length: 18 residues. For the CDR3, the DNA is TGTGCCAGCAGCTTACCCAAAGTCGGACAGGGGAGCTCCTACGAGCAGTACTTC. Translated, it gives CASSLPKVGQGSSYEQYF.

V and J are TRBV7-6 and TRBJ2-4; 7 bases are a match to TRBD1. Germline V CDR1 and CDR2: SGHVS, FNYEAQ. J lost 6 bases, V lost 5 bases, and 4 bases had no gene match. The CDR3 loop spans 13 amino acids. CDR3 loop: CASSGQETNIQYF. CDR3 sequence (DNA): TGTGCCAGCAGCGGACAGGAGACAAACATTCAGTACTTC. The full variable domain, with the rest looked up from reference TRBV7-6 and TRBJ2-4, is GAGVSQSPRYKVTKRGQDVALRCDPISGHVSLYWYRQALGQGPEFLTYFNYEAQQDKSGLPNDRFSAERPEGSISTLTIQRTEQRDSAMYRCASSGQETNIQYFGAGTRLSVL.

This clone is judged medium-sized. The V gene is TRBV6-6, the J gene TRBJ2-7; 7 positions match TRBD1. This CDR3 region has 13 residues. The germline V gene has CDR1 MNHNY and CDR2 SVGAGI (reference sequence). The V gene end was trimmed by 7 bases and the J gene end by 5 bases; junction bases not matched to a gene: 8. CDR3: CASNRQGVNEQYF. Written as DNA, the CDR3 is TGTGCCAGCAACCGACAGGGAGTCAACGAGCAGTACTTC.

This clone was observed once. The genes are TRBV7-6 and TRBJ2-1, with TRBD2 identical over 8 bases. The CDR3 runs to 14 residues. The junction had 9 bases not matched to a gene; V was cut back by 6 bases and J by 8 bases. The germline CDR1 and CDR2 sequences are SGHVS and FNYEAQ. CDR3 nucleotides: TGTGCCAGCAGAACTAGCGGACCACTCTATGAGCAGTTCTTC. Its protein product is CASRTSGPLYEQFF.

The chain employs TRBV6-5 and TRBJ2-1, with TRBD1 matching over 7 bases. The V and J ends lost 6 bases and 4 bases, in that order; junction bases with no gene match: 9. The CDR3 is 15 residues long. Germline V gene sequence: CDR1 MNHEY, CDR2 SVGAGI. In DNA, the CDR3 is TGTGCCAGCAGCCCATCAGGGGGAACATACAATGAGCAGTTCTTC. It specifies CASSPSGGTYNEQFF.

The chain joins TRBV6-5 to TRBJ2-7, with TRBD2 identical over 10 bases. CDR1 is MNHEY and CDR2 is SVGAGI in the germline V gene. There are 14 residues in the CDR3. The V gene end was trimmed by 7 bases and the J gene end by 4 bases; junction bases not matched to a gene: 7. The CDR3 is CASTQLAGKYEQYF. The CDR3 DNA is TGTGCCAGCACCCAACTAGCGGGAAAATACGAGCAGTACTTC.

The chain couples TRBV27 to TRBJ2-2; D is undetermined. Per the germline V gene, CDR1 is MNHEY and CDR2 is SMNVEV (reference sequence). The ends were cut back, 3 bases at V and 2 bases at J, with 7 bases in the middle. This CDR3 has 14 residues. The CDR3 sequence is CASSLQENTGELFF. CDR3 nucleotide sequence: TGTGCCAGCAGTTTGCAGGAAAACACCGGGGAGCTGTTTTTT.